This T cell receptor beta chain was sequenced for a study of T cells in Graves' hyperthyroidism and ophthalmopathy. About the research overall: At the time of initial diagnosis and before any treatment, peripheral blood was collected.

TCR beta CDR3 regions were amplified from RNA. With the HTBI primer set, the TCR CDR3 went through a first round of RT-PCR. One entry per CDR3 protein, called by TCRdb with MiXCR from the multiplex PCR reads. The sample comprises some 700,000 distinct CDR3 sequences, approximately 15% of which are singletons, and roughly 16% rests with the top ten. Concerning this clonotype itself: Its antigen is currently unknown.

General study results and limits: From stable hyperthyroidism, ophthalmopathy was set apart by a 13 V-J model. It was a median 6.5 months before onset that the model predicted ophthalmopathy.

Graves' hyperthyroidism qualified as stable when ophthalmopathy did not progress within 18 months. The V and J ends lost 7 bases and 4 bases respectively, with 12 bases between them. The CDR3 length is 13 residues. Germline CDR1 and CDR2: MNHEY and SVGEGT. The sequence came from a man aged 45 to 65 with Graves' hyperthyroidism. This chain uses TRBV6-2 or TRBV6-3 with TRBJ2-3; either TRBD1 or TRBD2 may supply D (5 bases each). Sequencing was done on a sample of blood. The CDR3 region is CASNLGTADTQYF. The CDR3 nucleotides are TGTGCCAGCAACCTCGGGACCGCAGATACGCAGTATTTT.